This T cell receptor (beta chain) was identified during a study of CD8+CD57+ T cells in acquired aplastic anemia. Individuals selected for sequencing had exhibited CD8+CD57+ cell expansion on flow cytometry. CDR3 length: 13 residues. Per the germline V gene, CDR1 is SEHNR and CDR2 is FQNEAQ (reference sequence). V was clipped by 0 bases and J by 7 bases, with 10 bases between them. The use of genomic DNA as template underpinned the TCR beta VDJ and CDR3 profiling. TCRdb recomputed calls from the reads with MiXCR, one row per CDR3 protein. The sample lists some 140,000 distinct CDR3 sequences, over 50% occurring once.

The specimen was sorted CD4+, CD8+, or CD8+CD57+ T cells (not recorded which) from PBMCs. This chain connects TRBV7-9 to TRBJ2-7; the D gene is possibly TRBD2 (5 bases). The sequence was obtained from a human donor with aplastic anemia. This chain's CDR3 is CASSLAPTKEQYF. The CDR3 region has the DNA TGTGCCAGCAGCTTAGCTCCGACTAAGGAGCAGTACTTC.